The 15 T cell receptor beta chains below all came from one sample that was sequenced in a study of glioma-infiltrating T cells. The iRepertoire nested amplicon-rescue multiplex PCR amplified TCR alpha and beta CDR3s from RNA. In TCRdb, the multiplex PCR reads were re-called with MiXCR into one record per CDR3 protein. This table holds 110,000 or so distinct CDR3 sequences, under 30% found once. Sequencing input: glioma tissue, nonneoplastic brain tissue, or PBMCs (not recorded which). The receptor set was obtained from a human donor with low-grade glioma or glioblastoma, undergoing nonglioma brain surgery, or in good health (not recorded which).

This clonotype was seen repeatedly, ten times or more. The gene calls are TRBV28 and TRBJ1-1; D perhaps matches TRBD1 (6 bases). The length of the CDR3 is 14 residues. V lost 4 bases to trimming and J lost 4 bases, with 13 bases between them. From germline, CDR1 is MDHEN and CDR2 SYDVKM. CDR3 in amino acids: CASSSQGLATEAFF. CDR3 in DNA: TGTGCCAGCAGTTCACAGGGATTGGCCACTGAAGCTTTCTTT.

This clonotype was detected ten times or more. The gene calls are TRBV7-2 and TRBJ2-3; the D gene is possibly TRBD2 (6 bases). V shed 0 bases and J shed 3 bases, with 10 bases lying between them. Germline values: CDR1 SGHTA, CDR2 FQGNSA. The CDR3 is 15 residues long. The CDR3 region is CASSLAGLTTDTQYF. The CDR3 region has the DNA TGTGCCAGCAGCTTAGCGGGACTCACTACAGATACGCAGTATTTT.

This CDR3 reads CASSPSGTSGSLEQFF. CDR3 sequence (DNA): TGTGCCAGCTCACCGTCCGGGACTAGCGGGAGTCTTGAGCAGTTCTTC. This chain uses TRBV18 with TRBJ2-1; TRBD2 matches at 14 bases. CDR1 and CDR2 from the germline V gene are KGHSH and LQKENI. This CDR3 comprises 16 residues. The ends lost 3 bases at V and 9 bases at J; junction bases unmatched: 7. Full variable domain (outside the CDR3, taken from reference TRBV18 and TRBJ2-1): NAGVMQNPRHLVRRRGQEARLRCSPMKGHSHVYWYRQLPEEGLKFMVYLQKENIIDESGMPKERFSAEFPKEGPSILRIQQVVRGDSAAYFCASSPSGTSGSLEQFFGPGTRLTVL.

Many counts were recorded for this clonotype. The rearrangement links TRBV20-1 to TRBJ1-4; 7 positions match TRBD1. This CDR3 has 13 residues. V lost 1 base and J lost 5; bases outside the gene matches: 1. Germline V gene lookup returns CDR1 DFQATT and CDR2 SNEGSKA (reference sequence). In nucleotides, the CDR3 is TGCAGTGCTAGAGCAGGGGGGAATGAAAAACTGTTTTTT. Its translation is CSARAGGNEKLFF.

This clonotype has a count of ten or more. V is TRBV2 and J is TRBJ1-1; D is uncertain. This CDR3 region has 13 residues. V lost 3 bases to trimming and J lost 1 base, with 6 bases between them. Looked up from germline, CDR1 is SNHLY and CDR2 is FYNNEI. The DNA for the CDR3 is TGTGCCAGCAGTGACGTGGGGAACACTGAAGCTTTCTTT. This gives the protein CASSDVGNTEAFF. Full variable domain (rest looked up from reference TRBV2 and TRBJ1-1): EPEVTQTPSHQVTQMGQEVILRCVPISNHLYFYWYRQILGQKVEFLVSFYNNEISEKSEIFDDQFSVERPDGSNFTLKIRSTKLEDSAMYFCASSDVGNTEAFFGQGTRLTVV.

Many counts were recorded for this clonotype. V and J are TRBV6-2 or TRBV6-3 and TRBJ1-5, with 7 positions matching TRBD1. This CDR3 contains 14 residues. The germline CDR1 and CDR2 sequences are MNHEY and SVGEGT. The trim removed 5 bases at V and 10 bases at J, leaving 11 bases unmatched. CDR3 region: CASSRPGDSRPQHF. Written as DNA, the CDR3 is TGTGCCAGCAGTCGACCCGGGGACAGCCGACCCCAGCATTTT.

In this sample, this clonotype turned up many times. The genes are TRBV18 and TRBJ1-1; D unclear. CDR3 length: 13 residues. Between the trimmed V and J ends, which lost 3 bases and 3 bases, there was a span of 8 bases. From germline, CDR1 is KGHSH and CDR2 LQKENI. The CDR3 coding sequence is TGTGCCAGCTCACCGGGGATTGACACTGAAGCTTTCTTT. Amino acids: CASSPGIDTEAFF. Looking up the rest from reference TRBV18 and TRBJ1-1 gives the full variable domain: NAGVMQNPRHLVRRRGQEARLRCSPMKGHSHVYWYRQLPEEGLKFMVYLQKENIIDESGMPKERFSAEFPKEGPSILRIQQVVRGDSAAYFCASSPGIDTEAFFGQGTRLTVV.

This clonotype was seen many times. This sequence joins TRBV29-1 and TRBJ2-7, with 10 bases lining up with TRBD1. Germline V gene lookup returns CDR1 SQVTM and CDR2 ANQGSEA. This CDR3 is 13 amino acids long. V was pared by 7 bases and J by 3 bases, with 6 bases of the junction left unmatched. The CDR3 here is CSGRTGGGYEQYF. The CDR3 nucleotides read TGCAGCGGGAGGACAGGGGGAGGCTACGAGCAGTACTTC.

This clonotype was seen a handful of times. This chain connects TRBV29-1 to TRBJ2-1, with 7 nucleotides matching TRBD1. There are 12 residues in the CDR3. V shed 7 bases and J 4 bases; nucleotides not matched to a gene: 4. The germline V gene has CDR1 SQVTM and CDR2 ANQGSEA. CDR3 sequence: CSGATGYNEQFF. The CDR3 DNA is TGCAGCGGCGCGACAGGGTACAATGAGCAGTTCTTC.

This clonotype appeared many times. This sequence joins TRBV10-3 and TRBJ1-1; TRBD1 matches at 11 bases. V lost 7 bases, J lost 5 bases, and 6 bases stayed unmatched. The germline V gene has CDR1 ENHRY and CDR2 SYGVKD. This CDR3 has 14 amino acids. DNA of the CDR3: TGTGCCATCACCATGGGACAGGGGGGAACTGAAGCTTTCTTT. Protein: CAITMGQGGTEAFF.

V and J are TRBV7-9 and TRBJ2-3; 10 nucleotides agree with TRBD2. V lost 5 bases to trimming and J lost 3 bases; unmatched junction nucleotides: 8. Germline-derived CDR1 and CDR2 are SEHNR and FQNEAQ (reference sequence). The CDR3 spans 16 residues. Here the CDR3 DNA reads TGTGCCAGCAGCAGAATTACTAGCGGGGTTACAGATACGCAGTATTTT. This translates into CASSRITSGVTDTQYF.

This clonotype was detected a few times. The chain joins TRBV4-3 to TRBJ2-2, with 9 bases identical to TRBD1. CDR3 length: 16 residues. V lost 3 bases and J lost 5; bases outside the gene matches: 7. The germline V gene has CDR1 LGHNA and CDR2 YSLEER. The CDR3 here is CASSHLTGGRTGELFF. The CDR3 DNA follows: TGCGCCAGCAGCCACCTGACAGGGGGAAGGACCGGGGAGCTGTTTTTT.

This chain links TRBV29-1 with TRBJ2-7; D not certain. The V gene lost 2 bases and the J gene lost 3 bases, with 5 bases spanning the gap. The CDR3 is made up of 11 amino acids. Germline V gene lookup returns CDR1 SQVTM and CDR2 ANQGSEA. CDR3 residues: CSVEFSYEQYF. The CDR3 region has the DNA TGCAGCGTTGAATTCAGCTACGAGCAGTACTTC.

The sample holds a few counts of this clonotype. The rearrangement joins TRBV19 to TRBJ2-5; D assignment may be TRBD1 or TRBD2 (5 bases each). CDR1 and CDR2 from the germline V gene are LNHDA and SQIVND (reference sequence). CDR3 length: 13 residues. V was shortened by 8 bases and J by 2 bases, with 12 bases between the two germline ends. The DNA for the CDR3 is TGTGCCAGTCGGGGCAGACTTCAAGAGACCCAGTACTTC. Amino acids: CASRGRLQETQYF.

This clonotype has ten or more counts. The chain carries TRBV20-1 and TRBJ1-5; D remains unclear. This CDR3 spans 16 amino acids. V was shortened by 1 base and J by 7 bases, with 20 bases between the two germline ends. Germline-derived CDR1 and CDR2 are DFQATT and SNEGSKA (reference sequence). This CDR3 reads CSARADTKGAGQPQHF. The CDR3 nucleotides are TGCAGTGCTAGAGCCGACACTAAGGGCGCCGGGCAGCCCCAGCATTTT.